This T cell receptor (beta chain) was sequenced in a study of T-cell memory formation after mild COVID-19. Study at large: Largely, the TCR clusters proved donor specific.

Germline V CDR1 and CDR2: MNHNS, SASEGT. This CDR3 spans 14 amino acids. Trimming took off 10 bases at V and 2 bases at J, with 16 bases between the two ends. This clonotype has more than one count but fewer than ten. Its antigen is unknown. Study-wide results and limits: Shrinking CD4+ clones were chiefly CM and EM; CD8+ ones were chiefly EMRA. Clones that contracted from day 15 to 85 were balanced CD4/CD8, while later expanders leaned CD4+.

Using constant-segment primers, 5'RACE produced TCR alpha and TCR beta cDNA libraries carrying sample barcodes and UMIs. TCRdb reprocessed the 5' RACE reads with MiXCR, giving one entry per CDR3 protein. The sample holds about 170,000 distinct CDR3 sequences, 10% to 15% seen once. The chain combines TRBV6-1 with TRBJ2-3, with a tentative D call TRBD2 (6 bases). The receptor was isolated from a young man who had mild COVID-19 (a few samples of this study predate the infection). Cell type and time point are not known. What was sequenced was PBMCs or a T cell subset sorted from them (not recorded which). CDR3 protein: CAIARGGLTDTQYF. The DNA of the CDR3 is TGTGCCATCGCCCGGGGAGGCCTCACAGATACGCAGTATTTT.